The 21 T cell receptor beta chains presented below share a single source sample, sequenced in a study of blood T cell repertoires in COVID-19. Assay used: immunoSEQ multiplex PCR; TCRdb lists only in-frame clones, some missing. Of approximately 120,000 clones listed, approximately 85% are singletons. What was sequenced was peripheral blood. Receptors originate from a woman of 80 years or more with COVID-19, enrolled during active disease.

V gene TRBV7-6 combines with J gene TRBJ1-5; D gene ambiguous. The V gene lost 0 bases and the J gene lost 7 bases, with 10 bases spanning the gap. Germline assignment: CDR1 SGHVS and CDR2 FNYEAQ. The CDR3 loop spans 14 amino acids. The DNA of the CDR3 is TGTGCCAGCAGCTTAGCCGGGAGAGGACAGCCCCAGCATTTT. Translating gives CASSLAGRGQPQHF.

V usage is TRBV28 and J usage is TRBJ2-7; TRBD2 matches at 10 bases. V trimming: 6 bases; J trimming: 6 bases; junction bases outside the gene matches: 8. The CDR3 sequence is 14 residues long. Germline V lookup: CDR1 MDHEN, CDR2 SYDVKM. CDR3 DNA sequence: TGTGCCAGCAGGGCTAGCGGGAGAGAACGCGAGCAGTACTTC. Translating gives CASRASGREREQYF.

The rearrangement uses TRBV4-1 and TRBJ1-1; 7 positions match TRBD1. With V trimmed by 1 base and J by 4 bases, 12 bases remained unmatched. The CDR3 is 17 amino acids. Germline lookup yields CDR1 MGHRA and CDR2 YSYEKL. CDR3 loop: CASSQGDSVISGTEAFF. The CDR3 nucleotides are TGCGCCAGCAGCCAAGGGGACAGCGTGATCTCGGGCACTGAAGCTTTCTTT.

CDR3 sequence (DNA): TGTGCCAGCACAGGTCGCCCCACAGATACGCAGTATTTT. Translation gives CASTGRPTDTQYF. The chain has TRBV2 and TRBJ2-3; D remains ambiguous. Germline V lookup: CDR1 SNHLY, CDR2 FYNNEI. The CDR3 extends over 13 amino acids. Trimming stripped 7 bases from V and 2 bases from J, with 10 bases between.

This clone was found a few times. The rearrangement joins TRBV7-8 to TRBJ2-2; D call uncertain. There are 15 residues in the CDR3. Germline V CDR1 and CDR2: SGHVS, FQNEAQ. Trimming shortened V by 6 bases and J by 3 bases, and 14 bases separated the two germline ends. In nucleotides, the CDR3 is TGTGCCAGCAGTACTATGGCACTCGACACCGGGGAGCTGTTTTTT. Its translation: CASSTMALDTGELFF.

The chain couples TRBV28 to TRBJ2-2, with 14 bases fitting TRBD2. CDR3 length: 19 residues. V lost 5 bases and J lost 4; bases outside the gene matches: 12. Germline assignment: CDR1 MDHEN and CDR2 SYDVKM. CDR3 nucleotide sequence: TGTGCCAGCAGTCCTCCGGGACTAGCGGGAGTTAGGGGCACCGGGGAGCTGTTTTTT. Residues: CASSPPGLAGVRGTGELFF.

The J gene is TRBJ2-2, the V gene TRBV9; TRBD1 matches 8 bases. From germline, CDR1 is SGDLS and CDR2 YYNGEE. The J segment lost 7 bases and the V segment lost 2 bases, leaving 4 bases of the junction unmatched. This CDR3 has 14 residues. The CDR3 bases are TGTGCCAGCAGCGTCAGGGGGCAGAACGGGGAGCTGTTTTTT. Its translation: CASSVRGQNGELFF. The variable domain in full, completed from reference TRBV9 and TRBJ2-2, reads DSGVTQTPKHLITATGQRVTLRCSPRSGDLSVYWYQQSLDQGLQFLIQYYNGEERAKGNILERFSAQQFPDLHSELNLSSLELGDSALYFCASSVRGQNGELFFGEGSRLTVL.

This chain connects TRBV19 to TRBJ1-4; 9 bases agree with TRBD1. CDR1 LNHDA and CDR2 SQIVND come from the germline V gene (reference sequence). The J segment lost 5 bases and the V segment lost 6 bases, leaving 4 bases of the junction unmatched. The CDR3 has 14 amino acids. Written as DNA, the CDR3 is TGTGCCAGTAGGGACAGGGGTGCGAATGAAAAACTGTTTTTT. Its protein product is CASRDRGANEKLFF.

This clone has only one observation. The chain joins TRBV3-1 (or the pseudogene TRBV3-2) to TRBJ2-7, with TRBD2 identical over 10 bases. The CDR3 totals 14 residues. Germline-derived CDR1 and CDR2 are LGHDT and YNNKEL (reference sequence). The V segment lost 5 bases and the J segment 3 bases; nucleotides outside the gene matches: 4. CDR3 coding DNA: TGTGCCAGCAGCTCCGGACTAGCGGTCTACGAGCAGTACTTC. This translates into CASSSGLAVYEQYF.

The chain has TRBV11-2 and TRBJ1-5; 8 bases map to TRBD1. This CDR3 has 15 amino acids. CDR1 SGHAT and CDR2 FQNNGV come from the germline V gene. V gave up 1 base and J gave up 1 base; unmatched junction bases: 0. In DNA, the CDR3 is TGTGCCAGCAGCTTAGGGACAGGGAGCAATCAGCCCCAGCATTTT. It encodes CASSLGTGSNQPQHF.

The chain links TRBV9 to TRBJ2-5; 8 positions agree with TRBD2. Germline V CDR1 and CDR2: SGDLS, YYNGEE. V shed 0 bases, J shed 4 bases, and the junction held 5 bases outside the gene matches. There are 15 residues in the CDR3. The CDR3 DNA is TGTGCCAGCAGCGTAGCGGGGGGGCTGGGAGAGACCCAGTACTTC. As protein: CASSVAGGLGETQYF.

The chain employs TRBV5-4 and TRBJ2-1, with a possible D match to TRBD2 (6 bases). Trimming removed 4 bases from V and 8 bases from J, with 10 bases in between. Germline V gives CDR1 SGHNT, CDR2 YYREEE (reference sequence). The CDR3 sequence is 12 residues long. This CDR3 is CASSGAGHEQFF. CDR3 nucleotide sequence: TGTGCCAGCAGCGGAGCGGGTCATGAGCAGTTCTTC.

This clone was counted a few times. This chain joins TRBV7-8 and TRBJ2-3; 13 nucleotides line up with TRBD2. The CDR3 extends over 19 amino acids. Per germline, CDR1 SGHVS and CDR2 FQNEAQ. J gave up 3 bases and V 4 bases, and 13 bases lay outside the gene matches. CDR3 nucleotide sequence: TGTGCCAGCAGCTCCGGGGCCCGGACTAGCGGGGGCTTAACAGATACGCAGTATTTT. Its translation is CASSSGARTSGGLTDTQYF.

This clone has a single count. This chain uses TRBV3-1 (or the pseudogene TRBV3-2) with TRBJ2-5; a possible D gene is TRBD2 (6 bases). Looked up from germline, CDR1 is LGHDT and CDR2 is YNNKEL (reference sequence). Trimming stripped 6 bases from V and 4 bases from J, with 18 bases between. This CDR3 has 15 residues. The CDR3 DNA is TGTGCCAGCAGACTGACTTTAGGGGAGGCAGAGACCCAGTACTTC. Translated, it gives CASRLTLGEAETQYF.

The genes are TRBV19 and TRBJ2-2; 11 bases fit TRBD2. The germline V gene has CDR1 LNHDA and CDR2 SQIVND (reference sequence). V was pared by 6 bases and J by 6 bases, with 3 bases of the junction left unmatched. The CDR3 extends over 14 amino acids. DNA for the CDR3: TGTGCCAGTAGCGGACTAGCGGGCGCCGGGGAGCTGTTTTTT. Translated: CASSGLAGAGELFF. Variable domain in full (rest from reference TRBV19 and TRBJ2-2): DGGITQSPKYLFRKEGQNVTLSCEQNLNHDAMYWYRQDPGQGLRLIYYSQIVNDFQKGDIAEGYSVSREKKESFPLTVTSAQKNPTAFYLCASSGLAGAGELFFGEGSRLTVL.

The CDR3 bases are TGCGCCAGCAGCCAAGATCTCGCCACACTTCGGGGAGATACGCAGTATTTT. Residues: CASSQDLATLRGDTQYF. The rearrangement links TRBV4-3 to TRBJ2-3, with D maybe TRBD2 (5 bases). CDR3 length: 17 amino acids. V was shortened by 0 bases and J by 5 bases, with 18 bases between the two germline ends. Germline assignment: CDR1 LGHNA and CDR2 YSLEER.

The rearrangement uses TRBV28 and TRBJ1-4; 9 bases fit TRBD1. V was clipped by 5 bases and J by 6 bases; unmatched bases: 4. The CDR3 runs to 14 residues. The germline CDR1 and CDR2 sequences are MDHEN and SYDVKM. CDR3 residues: CASSTRQGDEKLFF. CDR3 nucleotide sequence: TGTGCCAGCAGTACCAGACAGGGGGATGAAAAACTGTTTTTT.

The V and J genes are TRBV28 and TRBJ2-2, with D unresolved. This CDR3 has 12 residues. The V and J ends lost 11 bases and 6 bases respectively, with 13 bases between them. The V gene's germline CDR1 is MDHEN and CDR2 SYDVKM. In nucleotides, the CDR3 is TGTGCCGCCTTCTCGTCAGCCGGGGAGCTGTTTTTT. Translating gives CAAFSSAGELFF.

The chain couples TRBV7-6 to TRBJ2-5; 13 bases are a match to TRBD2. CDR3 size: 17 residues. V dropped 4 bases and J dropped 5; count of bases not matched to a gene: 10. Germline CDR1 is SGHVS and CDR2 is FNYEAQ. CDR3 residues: CASSSTWTSGSGETQYF. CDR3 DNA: TGTGCCAGCAGCTCAACCTGGACTAGCGGGAGTGGGGAGACCCAGTACTTC.

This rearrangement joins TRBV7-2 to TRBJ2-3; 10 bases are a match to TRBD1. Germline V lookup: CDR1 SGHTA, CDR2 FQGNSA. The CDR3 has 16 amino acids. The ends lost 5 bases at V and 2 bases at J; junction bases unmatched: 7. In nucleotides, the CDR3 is TGTGCCAGCAGCCTCAGACAGGGGGCCTACACAGATACGCAGTATTTT. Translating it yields CASSLRQGAYTDTQYF.

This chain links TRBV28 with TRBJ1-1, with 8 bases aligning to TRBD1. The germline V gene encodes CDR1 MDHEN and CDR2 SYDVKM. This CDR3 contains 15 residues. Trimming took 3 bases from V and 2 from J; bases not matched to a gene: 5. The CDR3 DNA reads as TGTGCCAGCAGTTTGGAAGGACAGGGAAACACTGAAGCTTTCTTT. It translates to CASSLEGQGNTEAFF.